Included here is one T cell receptor beta chain sequence, with context. The target antigen is unknown. The source of the sample is a study of cytomegalovirus exposure and HLA in healthy donors. Among the donors, all were healthy bone marrow donors. Germline CDR1 and CDR2: LNHDA and SQIVND (reference sequence). J lost 5 bases, V lost 5 bases, and 15 bases had no gene match. This CDR3 is 17 amino acids long. The PCR used 60 Vbeta and 13 Jbeta primers. TCRdb's table, derived via immunoSEQ multiplex PCR, lists solely in-frame clones and lacks some. In the table there are around 130,000 clones, about 81% of which are singletons. The study, taken as a whole, reports: Reports indicated that the classifier achieved high specificity and sensitivity in diagnosing cytomegalovirus status. When analyzed later, a missense DCLRE1C variant was found to be linked to TCR beta V- and J-gene trimming. A list of around 160 TCR beta chains associated with cytomegalovirus was given.

The source is a woman in her thirties or forties in good health and CMV-seropositive. Material: PBMCs. The chain recombines TRBV19 with TRBJ1-1, with TRBD1 matching over 9 bases. CDR3 sequence: CASSVGTGPGGGTEAFF. The CDR3 DNA reads as TGTGCCAGTAGTGTCGGGACAGGGCCAGGCGGGGGGACTGAAGCTTTCTTT.